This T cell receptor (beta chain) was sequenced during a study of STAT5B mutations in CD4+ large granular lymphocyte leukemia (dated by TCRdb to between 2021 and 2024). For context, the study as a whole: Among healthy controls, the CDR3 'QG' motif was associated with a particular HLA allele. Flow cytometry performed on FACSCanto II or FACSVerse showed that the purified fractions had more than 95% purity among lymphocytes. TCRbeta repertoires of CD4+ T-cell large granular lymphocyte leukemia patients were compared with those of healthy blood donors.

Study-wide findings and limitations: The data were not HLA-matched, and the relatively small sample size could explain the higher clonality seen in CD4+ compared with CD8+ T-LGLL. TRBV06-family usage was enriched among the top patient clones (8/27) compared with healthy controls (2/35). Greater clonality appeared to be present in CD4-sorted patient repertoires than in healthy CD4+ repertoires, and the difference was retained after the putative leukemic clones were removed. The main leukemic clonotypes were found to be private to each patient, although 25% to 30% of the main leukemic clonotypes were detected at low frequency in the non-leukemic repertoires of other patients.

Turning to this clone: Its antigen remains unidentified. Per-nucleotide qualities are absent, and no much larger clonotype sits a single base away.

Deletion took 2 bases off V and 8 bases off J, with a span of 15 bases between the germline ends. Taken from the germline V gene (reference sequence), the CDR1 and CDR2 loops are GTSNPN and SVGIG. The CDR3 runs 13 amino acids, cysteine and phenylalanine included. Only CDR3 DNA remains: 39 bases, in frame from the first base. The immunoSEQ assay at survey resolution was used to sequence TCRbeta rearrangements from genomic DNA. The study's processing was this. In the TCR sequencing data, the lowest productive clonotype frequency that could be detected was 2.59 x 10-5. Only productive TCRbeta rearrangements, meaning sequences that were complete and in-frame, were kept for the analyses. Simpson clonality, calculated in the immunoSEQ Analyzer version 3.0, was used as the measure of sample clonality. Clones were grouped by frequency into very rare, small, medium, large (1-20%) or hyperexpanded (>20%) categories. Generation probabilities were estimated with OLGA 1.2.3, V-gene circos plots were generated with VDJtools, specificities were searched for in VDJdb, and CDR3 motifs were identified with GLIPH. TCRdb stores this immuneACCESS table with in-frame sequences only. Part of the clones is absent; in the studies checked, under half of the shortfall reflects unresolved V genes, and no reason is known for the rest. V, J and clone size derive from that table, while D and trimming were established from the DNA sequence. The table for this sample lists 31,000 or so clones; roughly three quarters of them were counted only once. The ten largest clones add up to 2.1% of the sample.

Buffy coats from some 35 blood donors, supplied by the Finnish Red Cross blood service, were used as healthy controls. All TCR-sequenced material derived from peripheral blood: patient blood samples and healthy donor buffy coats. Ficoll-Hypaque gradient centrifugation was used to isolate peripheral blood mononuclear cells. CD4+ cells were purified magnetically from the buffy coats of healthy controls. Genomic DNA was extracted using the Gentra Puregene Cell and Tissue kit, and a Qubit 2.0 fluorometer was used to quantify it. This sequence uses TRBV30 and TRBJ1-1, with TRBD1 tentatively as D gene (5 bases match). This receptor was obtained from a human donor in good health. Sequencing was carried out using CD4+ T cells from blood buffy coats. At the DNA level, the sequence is TGTGCCTGGAGTCTCTACAGGATGTCCGAAGCTTTCTTT. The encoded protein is CAWSLYRMSEAFF.